The next 24 T cell receptor beta chains were all read from a single sample in a study of T cell responses to AZD1222 COVID-19 vaccine. The method was immunoSEQ multiplex PCR; TCRdb's version includes in-frame clones alone and lacks a portion of them. Here the sample spans about 100,000 clones, 88% being singletons. The sequencing here drew on peripheral blood, taken on day 0 of AZD1222 vaccination. Receptors originate from an adult in good health.

The CDR3 sequence: CASSQDLRWTREQYF. CDR3 nucleotide sequence: TGCGCCAGCAGCCAAGATCTAAGGTGGACTAGAGAGCAGTACTTC. The V call is TRBV4-3, the J call TRBJ2-7; 7 bases line up with TRBD2. Germline loops: CDR1 LGHNA, CDR2 YSLEER. CDR3 length: 15 residues. Trimming cost V 0 bases and J 7 bases; bases outside gene matches: 9.

This chain uses TRBV7-2 with TRBJ2-7, with 12 bases aligning to TRBD2. Per the germline V gene, CDR1 is SGHTA and CDR2 is FQGNSA. J gave up 2 bases and V 2 bases, and 10 bases lay outside the gene matches. The CDR3 totals 18 residues. CDR3 bases: TGTGCCAGCAGCTTACCCTCTAGCGGGGGGGCCAAAACCTACGAGCAGTACTTC. This codes for CASSLPSSGGAKTYEQYF.

A single count supports this clone. This chain links TRBV27 with TRBJ1-2; 11 bases are shared with TRBD1. The germline V gene encodes CDR1 MNHEY and CDR2 SMNVEV (reference sequence). The length of the CDR3 is 15 residues. V shed 2 bases, J shed 7 bases, and the junction held 6 bases outside the gene matches. The CDR3: CASSLGGTGGSGYTF. CDR3 bases: TGTGCCAGCAGTTTAGGCGGGACAGGGGGTTCTGGCTACACCTTC.

CDR3: CASSLTNEKLFF. For the CDR3, the DNA is TGTGCCAGCAGTTTAACTAATGAAAAACTGTTTTTT. J is TRBJ1-4 and V is TRBV28; D not certain. The CDR3 has 12 amino acids. Trimming took off 2 bases at V and 2 bases at J, with 0 bases between the two ends. Germline V gives CDR1 MDHEN, CDR2 SYDVKM.

V usage is TRBV6-5 and J usage is TRBJ1-6, with D tentatively TRBD1 (6 bases). V dropped 6 bases and J dropped 10 bases, with 16 bases sitting between them. CDR1 is MNHEY and CDR2 is SVGAGI in the germline V gene. The CDR3 covers 14 residues. The CDR3 region has the DNA TGTGCCAGCAGGAGCAACAGGGATAGGTCACCCCTCCACTTT. Translated, it gives CASRSNRDRSPLHF.

On this clone: At one end, the junction sequence differs from germline, possibly due to a read error. In DNA, the CDR3 is TGTGCTAGCAGCTTAGGGGTACGGGACAGCTCCTACAATGAGCAGTTCTTC. Its translation: CASSLGVRDSSYNEQFF. J is TRBJ2-1 and V is TRBV7-7; 7 bases fit TRBD1. The CDR3 runs to 17 residues. The germline CDR1 and CDR2 sequences are SSHAT and FNYEAQ (reference sequence).

The chain has TRBV4-3 and TRBJ2-7; possibly TRBD2 for D (6 bases). Germline values: CDR1 LGHNA, CDR2 YSLEER. The V and J ends lost 0 bases and 0 bases respectively, with 18 bases between them. The CDR3 length is 18 residues. CDR3 residues: CASSQDVSGSGLSYEQYF. The CDR3 nucleotides are TGCGCCAGCAGCCAAGATGTTTCGGGTAGCGGCCTCTCCTACGAGCAGTACTTC.

There are a few counts of this clone. V and J are TRBV28 and TRBJ2-5; 10 bases agree with TRBD1. The V segment lost 5 bases and the J segment 9 bases; nucleotides outside the gene matches: 9. CDR1 is MDHEN, CDR2 SYDVKM, per germline. The CDR3 covers 14 residues. The CDR3 sequence: CASSTGQGKVSQYF. The DNA for the CDR3 is TGTGCCAGCAGTACGGGACAGGGGAAGGTGTCCCAGTACTTC.

This chain connects TRBV27 to TRBJ2-6, with D perhaps TRBD1 or TRBD2 (6 bases each). Germline V gene data show CDR1 as MNHEY and CDR2 as SMNVEV (reference sequence). This CDR3 is built from 15 residues. Deletions cut 5 bases from V and 0 bases from J, with 8 bases between. CDR3 sequence: CASSKGGSGANVLTF. CDR3 DNA sequence: TGTGCCAGCAGTAAGGGGGGCTCTGGGGCCAACGTCCTGACTTTC.

This clone was detected only once. The chain employs TRBV6-5 and TRBJ1-2; 8 nucleotides agree with TRBD1. With 6 bases clipped from V and 4 bases from J, the junction kept 1 base outside the gene matches. This CDR3 region has 12 residues. The germline V gene encodes CDR1 MNHEY and CDR2 SVGAGI. The chain's CDR3 is CASRDRAYGYTF. Written as DNA, the CDR3 is TGTGCCAGCAGGGACAGGGCCTATGGCTACACCTTC.

V and J are TRBV11-3 and TRBJ2-1, with 9 nucleotides matching TRBD1. The V segment lost 5 bases and the J segment 9 bases; nucleotides outside the gene matches: 11. Germline CDR1 SGHNT, CDR2 YENEEA. This CDR3 region has 15 residues. The CDR3 DNA follows: TGTGCCAGCAGCGCCTACCGGGACAGGGTAGGTGAGCAGTTCTTC. Protein product: CASSAYRDRVGEQFF.

CDR3 coding DNA: TGTGCCACCAACCCCCATCAGGGGATCACCGGGGAGCTGTTTTTT. It translates to CATNPHQGITGELFF. V gene TRBV6-5 combines with J gene TRBJ2-2; possibly TRBD1 for D (6 bases). The ends were cut back, 10 bases at V and 4 bases at J, with 19 bases in the middle. The CDR3 sequence is 15 residues long. Germline V gene sequence: CDR1 MNHEY, CDR2 SVGAGI.

The CDR3 DNA reads TGTGCCAGCACCCCTGGGGTGTACGGCTACACCTTC. Its translation: CASTPGVYGYTF. The chain is built from TRBV28 and TRBJ1-2, with D uncertain. Deletions cut 7 bases from V and 8 bases from J, with 14 bases between. The CDR3 extends over 12 amino acids. Germline lookup yields CDR1 MDHEN and CDR2 SYDVKM.

This clone was found once. The chain is built from TRBV10-3 and TRBJ2-1, with D maybe TRBD2 (5 bases). V was pared by 10 bases and J by 0 bases, with 10 bases between. This CDR3 is 13 amino acids long. In germline, CDR1 is ENHRY, CDR2 SYGVKD. CDR3 nucleotides: TGTGCCACCCAGGACTCCTCCTACAATGAGCAGTTCTTC. The encoded protein is CATQDSSYNEQFF.

This clone has just one count. The V and J genes are TRBV27 and TRBJ1-3; D unresolved. CDR3 length: 13 amino acids. Trimming pared 1 base from V and 2 bases from J, leaving 3 bases between. The V gene's germline CDR1 is MNHEY and CDR2 SMNVEV (reference sequence). CDR3 nucleotide sequence: TGTGCCAGCAGTTTATGGGCTGGAAACACCATATATTTT. Translation: CASSLWAGNTIYF.

The chain is built from TRBV3-1 (or the pseudogene TRBV3-2) and TRBJ1-4, with D perhaps TRBD1 (6 bases). V was shortened by 6 bases and J by 8 bases, with 16 bases between the two germline ends. This CDR3 has 14 residues. Germline V lookup: CDR1 LGHDT, CDR2 YNNKEL (reference sequence). DNA of the CDR3: TGTGCCAGCAGTATAGCAGGGGTTAGGGAAAAACTGTTTTTT. Its translation: CASSIAGVREKLFF.

The J gene is TRBJ1-4, the V gene TRBV4-3; 8 bases agree with TRBD1. The length of the CDR3 is 15 residues. Germline assignment: CDR1 LGHNA and CDR2 YSLEER. Trimming at V came to 3 bases and at J to 7 bases, leaving 7 bases not matched to a gene. CDR3 residues: CASSQFGQGGEKLFF. CDR3 in DNA: TGCGCCAGCAGCCAGTTCGGACAGGGAGGTGAAAAACTGTTTTTT.

The chain has TRBV4-2 and TRBJ1-1; the D is unclear. Trimming took 1 base from V and 1 from J, leaving 10 bases between them. This CDR3 has 15 residues. CDR1 and CDR2 (germline): LGHNA, YNFKEQ. The DNA of the CDR3 is TGTGCCAGCAGCCAAGCGGGAGAGGGGAACACTGAAGCTTTCTTT. Amino acids: CASSQAGEGNTEAFF.

This chain joins TRBV5-8 and TRBJ1-3; TRBD1 matches at 8 bases. CDR1 SGHTS and CDR2 YDEGEE come from the germline V gene. The CDR3 is 14 residues long. The V and J ends lost 3 bases and 4 bases, in that order; junction bases with no gene match: 3. The CDR3 loop is CASSWQGAGNTIYF. CDR3 nucleotides: TGTGCCAGCAGCTGGCAGGGGGCCGGAAACACCATATATTTT.

The rearrangement uses TRBV28 and TRBJ1-1; weak D call: TRBD1 (6 bases). The V gene's germline CDR1 is MDHEN and CDR2 SYDVKM. This CDR3 region has 14 residues. Trimming took 5 bases from V and 4 from J, leaving 14 bases between them. The CDR3 region is CASSLQGPGTEAFF. The CDR3 coding sequence is TGTGCCAGCAGTCTACAGGGACCGGGCACTGAAGCTTTCTTT.

This clone was detected only once. This sequence joins TRBV19 and TRBJ1-1, with no clear D. Per the germline V gene, CDR1 is LNHDA and CDR2 is SQIVND (reference sequence). The CDR3 is 14 amino acids. V was pared by 6 bases and J by 2 bases, with 13 bases between. DNA for the CDR3: TGTGCCAGTAGCTACCGGGCTCTAAACACTGAAGCTTTCTTT. Translating it yields CASSYRALNTEAFF.

The chain is built from TRBV5-1 and TRBJ2-2; perhaps D is TRBD1 or TRBD2 (5 bases each). In germline, CDR1 is SGHRS, CDR2 YFSETQ. The V gene lost 0 bases and the J gene lost 2 bases, with 8 bases spanning the gap. This CDR3 region has 15 residues. The CDR3 DNA reads TGCGCCAGCAGCTTGGGGGGGAGTAACACCGGGGAGCTGTTTTTT. It codes for CASSLGGSNTGELFF.

This chain uses TRBV6-5 with TRBJ1-5; D is undetermined. The V gene's germline CDR1 is MNHEY and CDR2 SVGAGI. CDR3 length equals 13 residues. The V end was cut by 8 bases, the J end by 4 bases, with 12 bases between. The CDR3 nucleotides are TGTGCCAGCCATCCGTCAGGAAATCAGCCCCAGCATTTT. It translates to CASHPSGNQPQHF.

V is TRBV28 and J is TRBJ1-4; D call uncertain. Germline V gene data show CDR1 as MDHEN and CDR2 as SYDVKM. With 6 bases removed from V and 0 bases from J, the gap between germline ends came to 11 bases. The CDR3 is made up of 15 amino acids. CDR3 DNA: TGTGCCAGCAGCACCCTCGGAGCAACTAATGAAAAACTGTTTTTT. This codes for CASSTLGATNEKLFF.